This T cell receptor beta chain was identified in a study of a mutant IDH1 vaccine in newly diagnosed glioma. Study information: With temozolomide cycles, or 4-6 weeks after radiotherapy alone, vaccination was started. Treated patients comprised 62.5% males and 37.5% females, mean age roughly 44 years. Points from the study as a whole: Any relationship between pseudoprogression and changes in top peripheral T cell clonotypes seemed absent.

The time point is: week 5, during vaccination. Mutant IDH1 20-mer peptide, at 300 ug, made up each vaccine dose, with topical imiquimod. Worth noting for this clone: Antigen specificity is unknown.

Clones were sequenced by immunoSEQ multiplex PCR, and TCRdb holds only the in-frame ones, with some missing. The table has roughly 34,000 clones, roughly 79% seen once. Germline-derived CDR1 and CDR2 are SEHNR and FQNEAQ (reference sequence). V gave up 6 bases and J gave up 5 bases, with 11 bases separating them. CDR3 length: 14 amino acids. The chain joins TRBV7-9 to TRBJ1-6, with D hard to call. The sequence came from a man in his fifties or sixties with glioma. The sample here was PBMCs, taken from a glioma patient whose treatment included an IDH1 peptide vaccine. The CDR3 region has the DNA TGTGCCAGCAGGGTCGACGGAGATAATTCACCCCTCCACTTT. Translation gives CASRVDGDNSPLHF. Combining the CDR3 with reference TRBV7-9 and TRBJ1-6 gives the whole variable domain DTGVSQNPRHKITKRGQNVTFRCDPISEHNRLYWYRQTLGQGPEFLTYFQNEAQLEKSRLLSDRFSAERPKGSFSTLEIQRTEQGDSAMYLCASRVDGDNSPLHFGNGTRLTVT.